The 11 T cell receptor beta chains presented below share a single source sample, sequenced in a study of blood T cell repertoires in COVID-19. Measured with immunoSEQ multiplex PCR; TCRdb has only the in-frame clones, and not every one. Counted here are some 150,000 clones, roughly 80% occurring once; the ten biggest clones make up roughly 3%. The sequenced material came from peripheral blood. These receptors were obtained from an elderly woman with acute or convalescent COVID-19.

The chain has TRBV10-1 and TRBJ2-7; 8 bases are shared with TRBD1. This CDR3 comprises 14 residues. V shed 10 bases and J 2 bases; nucleotides not matched to a gene: 10. Germline CDR1 is WNHNN and CDR2 is SYGVQD (reference sequence). CDR3 residues: CATPDRGEPYEQYF. CDR3 DNA: TGCGCCACCCCCGACAGGGGCGAACCCTACGAGCAGTACTTC.

The V call is TRBV4-1, the J call TRBJ2-7; 8 bases map to TRBD1. Germline values: CDR1 MGHRA, CDR2 YSYEKL. This CDR3 region has 18 residues. The trim removed 1 base at V and 0 bases at J, leaving 11 bases unmatched. The CDR3 sequence: CASSQVARTGPGSYEQYF. CDR3 coding DNA: TGCGCCAGCAGCCAAGTAGCTCGGACAGGGCCAGGCTCCTACGAGCAGTACTTC.

V and J are TRBV18 and TRBJ1-1; weak D call: TRBD1 (6 bases). CDR1 and CDR2 (germline): KGHSH, LQKENI. Trimming left V 8 bases short and J 1 base short, with 11 bases between. The CDR3 spans 13 residues. The CDR3 loop reads CASRWDKNTEAFF. CDR3 coding DNA: TGTGCCAGCCGCTGGGACAAGAACACTGAAGCTTTCTTT.

This clone occurred once. The J gene is TRBJ2-1, the V gene TRBV10-3; 9 bases agree with TRBD2. Trimming took 3 bases from V and 7 from J; bases not matched to a gene: 7. Germline CDR1 reads ENHRY; CDR2 reads SYGVKD. The CDR3 is made up of 15 amino acids. CDR3 sequence reads: CAISDPAGGGNEQFF. In DNA form, the CDR3 reads TGTGCCATCAGTGACCCAGCGGGGGGCGGGAATGAGCAGTTCTTC.

CDR3 protein: CASSSLRQGSREKLFF. CDR3 DNA sequence: TGTGCCAGCAGCTCCTTGAGACAGGGGAGCCGTGAAAAACTGTTTTTT. V is TRBV7-9 and J is TRBJ1-4; 8 nucleotides line up with TRBD1. CDR3 length equals 16 residues. Per the germline V gene, CDR1 is SEHNR and CDR2 is FQNEAQ (reference sequence). V lost 4 bases and J lost 7; bases outside the gene matches: 11. Full variable domain (remainder filled in from reference TRBV7-9 and TRBJ1-4): DTGVSQNPRHKITKRGQNVTFRCDPISEHNRLYWYRQTLGQGPEFLTYFQNEAQLEKSRLLSDRFSAERPKGSFSTLEIQRTEQGDSAMYLCASSSLRQGSREKLFFGSGTQLSVL.

The chain couples TRBV9 to TRBJ1-1; tentative D call: TRBD1 (6 bases). The germline V and J ends were trimmed by 5 bases and 5 bases, with 19 bases remaining between them. The V gene's germline CDR1 is SGDLS and CDR2 YYNGEE. The CDR3 length is 15 residues. The CDR3 spells CASSARDTTSTEAFF. CDR3 DNA: TGTGCCAGCAGTGCCCGGGACACCACTTCTACTGAAGCTTTCTTT. The full variable domain, with the rest looked up from reference TRBV9 and TRBJ1-1, is DSGVTQTPKHLITATGQRVTLRCSPRSGDLSVYWYQQSLDQGLQFLIQYYNGEERAKGNILERFSAQQFPDLHSELNLSSLELGDSALYFCASSARDTTSTEAFFGQGTRLTVV.

This clone was counted only a few times. J is TRBJ1-4 and V is TRBV20-1; D uncertain. Germline V gene data show CDR1 as DFQATT and CDR2 as SNEGSKA (reference sequence). This CDR3 is built from 13 residues. Trimming pared 3 bases from V and 0 bases from J, leaving 5 bases between. The CDR3 coding sequence is TGCAGTGCTAGTCGGGCAACTAATGAAAAACTGTTTTTT. It yields the protein CSASRATNEKLFF.

About this clone itself: Other DNA sequences in this specimen translate into the identical CDR3. This chain joins TRBV9 and TRBJ1-4, with 9 bases matching TRBD1. This CDR3 is 14 amino acids long. Germline assignment: CDR1 SGDLS and CDR2 YYNGEE. Trimming took 5 bases from V and 6 from J; bases not matched to a gene: 5. The CDR3 sequence: CASSPGQGYEKLFF. CDR3 nucleotide sequence: TGTGCCAGCAGTCCGGGACAGGGTTATGAAAAACTGTTTTTT.

The chain carries TRBV5-1 and TRBJ2-6, with 9 bases fitting TRBD1. The CDR3 covers 17 residues. With V trimmed by 3 bases and J by 0 bases, 4 bases remained unmatched. From germline, CDR1 is SGHRS and CDR2 YFSETQ. CDR3 DNA sequence: TGCGCCAGCAGCTCGACAGGGGGGCACTCTGGGGCCAACGTCCTGACTTTC. Translated, it gives CASSSTGGHSGANVLTF.

The genes are TRBV19 and TRBJ1-3, with D possibly being TRBD1 (6 bases). Looked up from germline, CDR1 is LNHDA and CDR2 is SQIVND (reference sequence). V lost 4 bases and J 2 bases, leaving 9 bases between the germline ends. This CDR3 spans 14 amino acids. The CDR3 DNA reads TGTGCCAGTAGTAAGGCAGGGGCTGGAAACACCATATATTTT. Protein product: CASSKAGAGNTIYF.

The DNA for the CDR3 is TGTGCCAGCAGTGACTCAGGGACAGGGGCTCTTCTATCCTATGGCTACACCTTC. This sequence encodes CASSDSGTGALLSYGYTF. V is TRBV6-4 and J is TRBJ1-2; 10 bases map to TRBD1. The V and J ends lost 0 bases and 4 bases, in that order; junction bases with no gene match: 11. The CDR3 contains 18 residues. Germline loops: CDR1 MRHNA, CDR2 SNTAGT.